Each of the 24 T cell receptor beta chains below was sequenced from the same sample in a study of T cells expressing NK-cell markers. Each CDR3 protein gets one entry in TCRdb, which reprocessed the 5' RACE reads and gives no DNA. This repertoire includes 550,000 or so distinct CDR3 sequences. The sequenced material came from blood T cells: a sorted CD56 or NKG2C T cell subset, CD4+ or CD8+ T cells, or bulk PBMC T cells (not recorded which). The receptors shown here come from a young man in good health.

The chain links TRBV5-1 to TRBJ2-3; the TCRdb call, TRBD1, lacks DNA for checking. Germline CDR1 and CDR2: SGHRS and YFSETQ. The length of the CDR3 is 16 residues. The CDR3 sequence: CASSLEGQGYPDTQYF.

The chain combines TRBV30 with TRBJ1-1; TCRdb's D call of TRBD1 is untestable without DNA. This CDR3 is built from 16 residues. Looked up from germline, CDR1 is GTSNPN and CDR2 is SVGIG (reference sequence). CDR3 residues: CAWSDKGARSIGEAFF.

V is TRBV6-1 and J is TRBJ2-1; TCRdb indicates TRBD1, and absent DNA this call remains unverified. This CDR3 contains 15 residues. Germline V gene data show CDR1 as MNHNS and CDR2 as SASEGT. CDR3 protein: CASRPGQGPYNEQFF.

The rearrangement uses TRBV4-2 and TRBJ2-7; the TCRdb call, TRBD2, lacks DNA for checking. CDR1 is LGHNA, CDR2 YNFKEQ, per germline. The CDR3 sequence is 16 residues long. The CDR3 sequence is CASSQELAGGPGEQYF.

V gene TRBV27 combines with J gene TRBJ1-1; TCRdb's assignment of TRBD1 cannot be checked, as there is no DNA. From germline, CDR1 is MNHEY and CDR2 SMNVEV (reference sequence). The CDR3 extends over 14 amino acids. CDR3 protein: CASRRTAPNTEAFF.

This chain connects TRBV7-2 to TRBJ2-5; the TCRdb D gene call, TRBD1, has no DNA to confirm it. Germline-derived CDR1 and CDR2 are SGHTA and FQGNSA. The CDR3 runs to 16 residues. The CDR3 region is CASSLSSDRGLETQYF.

The J gene is TRBJ2-1, the V gene TRBV12-3 or TRBV12-4; without DNA, the TCRdb call of TRBD2 cannot be checked. The CDR3 is 16 residues long. The CDR3: CASSLGTSGIFGEQFF.

V usage is TRBV20-1 and J usage is TRBJ2-7; TCRdb designates TRBD1, a call that cannot be tested without DNA. Per the germline V gene, CDR1 is DFQATT and CDR2 is SNEGSKA (reference sequence). This CDR3 is built from 12 residues. CDR3 sequence reads: CSAGTSLYEQYF.

The chain couples TRBV5-1 to TRBJ2-1. The CDR3 runs 14 residues. Germline CDR1 and CDR2: SGHRS and YFSETQ. The CDR3 protein is CASSVLSQDNEQFF.

The chain recombines TRBV13 with TRBJ2-2; TCRdb names TRBD1, which stays unverified in the absence of DNA. The germline V gene has CDR1 PRHDT and CDR2 FYEKMQ (reference sequence). The CDR3 has 15 residues. This CDR3 reads CASSWTGMNTGELFF. The variable domain in full, completed from reference TRBV13 and TRBJ2-2, reads AAGVIQSPRHLIKEKRETATLKCYPIPRHDTVYWYQQGPGQDPQFLISFYEKMQSDKGSIPDRFSAQQFSDYHSELNMSSLELGDSALYFCASSWTGMNTGELFFGEGSRLTVL.

This chain uses TRBV11-3 with TRBJ2-1; with no DNA, the TCRdb D assignment of TRBD1 cannot be verified. The V gene's germline CDR1 is SGHNT and CDR2 YENEEA. CDR3 length equals 15 residues. The CDR3 region is CASSSGRGWDNEQFF.

The chain employs TRBV12-3 or TRBV12-4 and TRBJ2-7; the D call of TRBD1 rests on TCRdb alone, since no DNA is present to check it. The CDR3 contains 18 residues. The CDR3 loop is CASSFNPGGEGAPYEQYF.

The chain couples TRBV5-1 to TRBJ1-1. The length of the CDR3 is 14 residues. In germline, CDR1 is SGHRS, CDR2 YFSETQ. The CDR3 spells CASSLGGGFEEAFF.

V gene TRBV20-1 combines with J gene TRBJ2-1; TCRdb names TRBD2, which stays unverified in the absence of DNA. CDR3 length: 17 residues. Per germline, CDR1 DFQATT and CDR2 SNEGSKA (reference sequence). The CDR3 is CSARVTVGSLSHNEQFF.

The chain joins TRBV6-2 or TRBV6-3 to TRBJ2-1. The germline V gene encodes CDR1 MNHEY and CDR2 SVGEGT. The CDR3 is 12 amino acids. The CDR3 loop reads CASSYSNFEQFF.

V and J are TRBV20-1 and TRBJ2-6; TCRdb's D call of TRBD1 is untestable without DNA. Per the germline V gene, CDR1 is DFQATT and CDR2 is SNEGSKA (reference sequence). This CDR3 is 18 amino acids long. The CDR3: CSARKGTGAHSGANVLTF.

This rearrangement joins TRBV4-2 to TRBJ2-7. Germline CDR1 LGHNA, CDR2 YNFKEQ. The CDR3 extends over 13 amino acids. The CDR3 region is CASSQDPQYEQYF.

V and J are TRBV27 and TRBJ2-3; TCRdb lists TRBD1, though no DNA is available to test this call. Germline values: CDR1 MNHEY, CDR2 SMNVEV (reference sequence). This CDR3 region has 15 residues. The CDR3 protein is CASRRTGGGADTQYF.

The chain combines TRBV28 with TRBJ2-3. The CDR3 runs 13 residues. Germline V gene lookup returns CDR1 MDHEN and CDR2 SYDVKM. CDR3 sequence: CASSFTRADTQYF.

V is TRBV20-1 and J is TRBJ2-5. The CDR3 is made up of 13 amino acids. Germline CDR1 and CDR2: DFQATT and SNEGSKA (reference sequence). The CDR3 region is CSATVAVLETQYF.

The V and J genes are TRBV15 and TRBJ2-3. The germline CDR1 and CDR2 sequences are LNHNV and YYDKDF (reference sequence). CDR3 length: 14 residues. The CDR3 reads CATSRDRPEDTQYF. Filled out from reference TRBV15 and TRBJ2-3, the complete variable domain reads DAMVIQNPRYQVTQFGKPVTLSCSQTLNHNVMYWYQQKSSQAPKLLFHYYDKDFNNEADTPDNFQSRRPNTSFCFLDIRSPGLGDTAMYLCATSRDRPEDTQYFGPGTRLTVL.

This chain links TRBV9 with TRBJ2-7; TCRdb lists TRBD1, though no DNA is available to test this call. CDR3 length: 14 residues. Germline V gives CDR1 SGDLS, CDR2 YYNGEE. CDR3 in amino acids: CASSGAYRGSEQYF. Using reference TRBV9 and TRBJ2-7 for the parts outside the CDR3, the full variable domain is DSGVTQTPKHLITATGQRVTLRCSPRSGDLSVYWYQQSLDQGLQFLIQYYNGEERAKGNILERFSAQQFPDLHSELNLSSLELGDSALYFCASSGAYRGSEQYFGPGTRLTVT.

The chain combines TRBV11-2 with TRBJ2-1; there is no DNA to check the TCRdb D call of TRBD1. The CDR3 has 15 residues. Germline values: CDR1 SGHAT, CDR2 FQNNGV. The CDR3 loop reads CASSFTGRGYNEQFF. The full variable domain, its missing parts supplied by reference TRBV11-2 and TRBJ2-1, is EAGVAQSPRYKIIEKRQSVAFWCNPISGHATLYWYQQILGQGPKLLIQFQNNGVVDDSQLPKDRFSAERLKGVDSTLKIQPAKLEDSAVYLCASSFTGRGYNEQFFGPGTRLTVL.

The chain is built from TRBV6-1 and TRBJ2-5; there is no DNA to check the TCRdb D call of TRBD1. The germline V gene encodes CDR1 MNHNS and CDR2 SASEGT. The CDR3 runs to 13 residues. The CDR3 sequence is CATSRDRQETQYF.